This entry lists 27 T cell receptor beta chains sequenced from one sample in a study of T cells after yellow fever vaccination. TCRdb independently ran MiXCR on the 5' RACE reads; one entry per CDR3 protein. The profile covers about 85,000 distinct CDR3 sequences, with about an eighth appearing a single time and 20% to 25% taken by the ten largest. Sequencing used CD8+ T cells not binding an NS4B(214-222) dextramer, sorted from PBMCs, obtained roughly 23 days after the first yellow fever vaccination. These TCRs come from a man younger than 35 who received the YFV17D yellow fever vaccine.

This clonotype was detected a few times. The gene calls are TRBV4-3 and TRBJ1-4, with 7 bases matching TRBD1. Trimming cost V 4 bases and J 11 bases; bases outside gene matches: 10. This CDR3 comprises 14 residues. The germline CDR1 and CDR2 sequences are LGHNA and YSLEER. Here the CDR3 DNA reads TGCGCCAGCAGCCGGAATAGACAGGGACGCAAACTGTTTTTT. Amino acid sequence: CASSRNRQGRKLFF.

The rearrangement links TRBV4-2 to TRBJ2-1, with D unresolved. The CDR3 is 15 amino acids. V shed 4 bases and J shed 6 bases, with 16 bases lying between them. The germline V gene has CDR1 LGHNA and CDR2 YNFKEQ. The CDR3 sequence: CASSLPADLCNEQFF. As DNA, the CDR3 is TGTGCCAGCAGCCTCCCGGCGGACCTATGCAATGAGCAGTTCTTC.

The chain employs TRBV4-1 and TRBJ1-2; no clear D gene. This CDR3 spans 14 amino acids. Germline lookup yields CDR1 MGHRA and CDR2 YSYEKL. The germline V and J ends were trimmed by 1 base and 7 bases, with 13 bases remaining between them. The CDR3 region is CASSQVASYGGYTF. The DNA of the CDR3 is TGCGCCAGCAGCCAAGTCGCGAGCTACGGTGGCTACACCTTC.

V usage is TRBV7-6 and J usage is TRBJ2-1, with TRBD1 matching 8 bases. The CDR3 consists of 15 residues. Germline assignment: CDR1 SGHVS and CDR2 FNYEAQ. Germline trimming cut 5 bases from V and 7 bases from J; bases unmatched to any gene: 10. CDR3 region: CASSLTAGTGNEQFF. The CDR3 nucleotides read TGTGCCAGCAGCCTAACCGCCGGGACAGGTAATGAGCAGTTCTTC.

The chain employs TRBV6-1 and TRBJ1-1; 7 bases map to TRBD1. V was pared by 6 bases and J by 2 bases, with 9 bases of the junction left unmatched. Germline lookup yields CDR1 MNHNS and CDR2 SASEGT. There are 15 residues in the CDR3. This chain's CDR3 is CASRDWDSLNTEAFF. In DNA, the CDR3 is TGTGCCAGCAGGGATTGGGACAGTCTCAACACTGAAGCTTTCTTT.

This clonotype appeared a few times. This chain joins TRBV4-3 and TRBJ2-2; 12 nucleotides match TRBD2. The CDR3 is 20 residues long. V was pared by 0 bases and J by 3 bases, with 11 bases of the junction left unmatched. Germline V gene data show CDR1 as LGHNA and CDR2 as YSLEER. The CDR3 bases are TGCGCCAGCAGCCAAGATAGGGCTAGCGGGGGGGCTATGTACACCGGGGAGCTGTTTTTT. Residues: CASSQDRASGGAMYTGELFF.

The chain combines TRBV6-1 with TRBJ1-4; D is unresolved. Trimming removed 1 base at V and 6 bases at J, with 3 bases between. Germline V CDR1 and CDR2: MNHNS, SASEGT. CDR3 length: 12 residues. DNA of the CDR3: TGTGCCAGCAGTGAAGAAGATGAAAAACTGTTTTTT. It codes for CASSEEDEKLFF.

At least ten counts were recorded for this clonotype. This rearrangement joins TRBV4-1 to TRBJ1-1; D is unclear. V was clipped by 1 base and J by 3 bases, with 12 bases between them. The CDR3 is 15 residues long. CDR1 is MGHRA and CDR2 is YSYEKL in the germline V gene. This chain's CDR3 is CASSQGYRPDTEAFF. In nucleotides, the CDR3 is TGCGCCAGCAGCCAAGGGTATCGCCCAGACACTGAAGCTTTCTTT.

The chain is built from TRBV13 and TRBJ1-1, with D tentatively TRBD1 (5 bases). CDR1 PRHDT and CDR2 FYEKMQ come from the germline V gene (reference sequence). The CDR3 has 14 amino acids. The V end was cut by 5 bases, the J end by 1 base, with 11 bases between. The CDR3 region has the DNA TGTGCCAGCAGCCCGGGGGTTACGAACACTGAAGCTTTCTTT. The encoded protein is CASSPGVTNTEAFF.

This clonotype was seen only a few times. This sequence joins TRBV27 and TRBJ2-3; D might be TRBD2 (5 bases). V lost 2 bases and J lost 0, with 9 bases in between. Looked up from germline, CDR1 is MNHEY and CDR2 is SMNVEV (reference sequence). This CDR3 is built from 15 residues. The CDR3 DNA is TGTGCCAGCAGTTTAACCGGGATTAGCACAGATACGCAGTATTTT. This gives the protein CASSLTGISTDTQYF.

This clonotype was counted many times. The chain carries TRBV4-1 and TRBJ2-7, with D perhaps being TRBD1 or TRBD2 (5 bases each). The CDR3 loop spans 14 amino acids. The germline gives CDR1 MGHRA, CDR2 YSYEKL. V lost 8 bases, J lost 2 bases, and 16 bases lay in between. CDR3 in DNA: TGCGCCAGCGCAAGCCGGGACCCCGCCTACGAGCAGTACTTC. Its protein product is CASASRDPAYEQYF.

The chain carries TRBV4-1 and TRBJ2-5, with a tentative D call TRBD1 (5 bases). Between the trimmed V and J ends, which lost 1 base and 4 bases, there was a span of 10 bases. Germline V gene data show CDR1 as MGHRA and CDR2 as YSYEKL. The CDR3 extends over 14 amino acids. CDR3 residues: CASSQAGLGETQYF. The CDR3 nucleotides are TGCGCCAGCAGCCAAGCAGGGTTGGGAGAGACCCAGTACTTC.

The genes are TRBV28 and TRBJ2-1; 8 bases agree with TRBD2. The trim removed 5 bases at V and 0 bases at J, leaving 6 bases unmatched. The CDR3 has 16 residues. CDR1 is MDHEN and CDR2 is SYDVKM in the germline V gene. The CDR3 here is CASSPTGGSSYNEQFF. The CDR3 bases are TGTGCCAGCAGTCCCACGGGGGGGAGCTCCTACAATGAGCAGTTCTTC.

This clonotype was counted only a few times. This chain joins TRBV28 and TRBJ1-4, with D perhaps TRBD1 (5 bases). The V end was cut by 6 bases, the J end by 12 bases, with 14 bases between. Germline values: CDR1 MDHEN, CDR2 SYDVKM. The CDR3 length is 12 residues. In nucleotides, the CDR3 is TGTGCCAGCAGGACCTTCCGGGACGAACTGTTTTTT. This translates into CASRTFRDELFF.

This chain links TRBV5-6 with TRBJ2-7, with 9 positions matching TRBD1. The CDR3 length is 15 residues. Germline assignment: CDR1 SGHDT and CDR2 YYEEEE. Trimming cost V 4 bases and J 5 bases; bases outside gene matches: 10. DNA for the CDR3: TGTGCCAGCAGCAAACTGGGACAGGGTATCAACGAGCAGTACTTC. As protein: CASSKLGQGINEQYF.

The rearrangement joins TRBV6-5 to TRBJ2-3, with TRBD2 as a possible D gene (6 bases). Per germline, CDR1 MNHEY and CDR2 SVGAGI. The CDR3 length is 17 residues. V was clipped by 0 bases and J by 3 bases, with 16 bases between them. The CDR3 sequence: CASSYSLRRAGTDTQYF. In DNA, the CDR3 is TGTGCCAGCAGTTACTCGCTGCGGAGGGCGGGGACAGATACGCAGTATTTT.

This clonotype was detected only a few times. This chain links TRBV29-1 with TRBJ2-3; D gene unclear. The CDR3 totals 13 residues. Germline V CDR1 and CDR2: SQVTM, ANQGSEA. V was clipped by 8 bases and J by 2 bases, with 14 bases between them. CDR3 in DNA: TGCAGCCCGTATGACCAGGTCACAGATACGCAGTATTTT. Its protein product is CSPYDQVTDTQYF.

This clonotype turned up a few times. This sequence joins TRBV4-1 and TRBJ2-5, with D perhaps matching TRBD1 (5 bases). Germline CDR1 MGHRA, CDR2 YSYEKL. V lost 0 bases, J lost 2 bases, and 10 bases lay in between. This CDR3 has 15 residues. CDR3 residues: CASSQESREQETQYF. The CDR3 DNA is TGCGCCAGCAGCCAAGAAAGCAGGGAACAAGAGACCCAGTACTTC.

The chain is built from TRBV4-1 and TRBJ1-3; D remains unclear. V shed 0 bases and J shed 4 bases, with 13 bases lying between them. The germline V gene encodes CDR1 MGHRA and CDR2 YSYEKL. The CDR3 totals 16 residues. DNA of the CDR3: TGCGCCAGCAGCCAAGATCATCACAGTACCGGAAACACCATATATTTT. Its translation is CASSQDHHSTGNTIYF.

This chain connects TRBV6-5 to TRBJ2-6; no clear D. The length of the CDR3 is 17 residues. V was clipped by 0 bases and J by 0 bases, with 9 bases between them. Germline values: CDR1 MNHEY, CDR2 SVGAGI. DNA for the CDR3: TGTGCCAGCAGTTACTCGACAAGCGTCTCTGGGGCCAACGTCCTGACTTTC. Amino acids: CASSYSTSVSGANVLTF.

This clonotype was found many times. This chain links TRBV7-9 with TRBJ2-3, with TRBD2 matching 9 bases. CDR3 length: 15 residues. Per the germline V gene, CDR1 is SEHNR and CDR2 is FQNEAQ (reference sequence). V gave up 8 bases and J gave up 1 base; unmatched junction bases: 7. CDR3 residues: CASSGERGGTDTQYF. The DNA for the CDR3 is TGTGCCAGCTCGGGCGAGCGGGGGGGCACAGATACGCAGTATTTT.

The rearrangement links TRBV10-3 to TRBJ2-3; D call uncertain. CDR3 length: 15 amino acids. Germline CDR1 is ENHRY and CDR2 is SYGVKD. Trimming pared 0 bases from V and 6 bases from J, leaving 13 bases between. The CDR3 bases are TGTGCCATCAGTGAGTCCCTAGTGGGTGTTGATACGCAGTATTTT. This codes for CAISESLVGVDTQYF.

The table lists this clonotype with a count of one. The genes are TRBV3-1 and TRBJ2-7; D might be TRBD2 (5 bases). V lost 11 bases and J lost 3, with 23 bases in between. Per germline, CDR1 LGHDT and CDR2 YNNKEL (reference sequence). The length of the CDR3 is 15 residues. DNA of the CDR3: TGTGCCTCCTGCCAAGGAAACCGAGGAGGCTACGAGCAGTACTTC. It encodes CASCQGNRGGYEQYF.

In this sample, this clonotype turned up a few times. This rearrangement joins TRBV7-2 to TRBJ2-7; unclear D gene. This CDR3 is built from 13 residues. V lost 5 bases and J 2 bases, leaving 10 bases between the germline ends. Germline CDR1 reads SGHTA; CDR2 reads FQGNSA. The DNA for the CDR3 is TGTGCCAGCAGCCTGACCATAACCTACGAGCAGTACTTC. This encodes CASSLTITYEQYF.

This clonotype showed up just a few times. The chain carries TRBV10-2 and TRBJ1-5, with unresolved D. CDR1 is WSHSY and CDR2 is SAAADI in the germline V gene. V lost 4 bases to trimming and J lost 9 bases, with 7 bases between them. The CDR3 has 11 amino acids. CDR3 in amino acids: CASSAPGPQHF. The CDR3 bases are TGCGCCAGCAGTGCCCCCGGGCCCCAGCATTTT.

The chain employs TRBV6-5 and TRBJ2-3; D unclear. Germline V gene data show CDR1 as MNHEY and CDR2 as SVGAGI. The CDR3 contains 11 residues. V lost 7 bases and J lost 5, with 7 bases in between. Here the CDR3 reads CASILGDTQYF. As DNA, the CDR3 is TGTGCCAGCATCTTGGGAGATACGCAGTATTTT.

The chain is built from TRBV4-1 and TRBJ2-1, with 7 bases lining up with TRBD1. The CDR3 contains 17 residues. With V trimmed by 0 bases and J by 4 bases, 9 bases remained unmatched. Germline loops: CDR1 MGHRA, CDR2 YSYEKL. Written as DNA, the CDR3 is TGCGCCAGCAGCCAAGAGCCAGGGGGTTCCTCTTACAATGAGCAGTTCTTC. As protein: CASSQEPGGSSYNEQFF.